The clone carrying this T cell receptor (beta chain) was found a few times. These data come from a study of T cell changes during pregnancy in multiple sclerosis. The V gene's germline CDR1 is LNHDA and CDR2 SQIVND (reference sequence). The CDR3 sequence is 15 residues long. Trimming at V came to 5 bases and at J to 2 bases, leaving 6 bases not matched to a gene. Assay used: immunoSEQ multiplex PCR; TCRdb lists only in-frame clones, some missing. The sample lists 45,000 or so clones, 80% to 90% seen once, with over 1% in the top ten. The source material was CD4+ T cells from peripheral blood mononuclear cells, sampled after pregnancy. This chain links TRBV19 with TRBJ2-7, with TRBD2 matching over 10 bases. The clonotype comes from a female donor with multiple sclerosis, enrolled in a pregnancy study. The CDR3 nucleotides read TGTGCCAGTAGTCTCCGGACTAGCGGAACCTACGAGCAGTACTTC. Its translation is CASSLRTSGTYEQYF. Supplemented by reference TRBV19 and TRBJ2-7, the full variable domain reads DGGITQSPKYLFRKEGQNVTLSCEQNLNHDAMYWYRQDPGQGLRLIYYSQIVNDFQKGDIAEGYSVSREKKESFPLTVTSAQKNPTAFYLCASSLRTSGTYEQYFGPGTRLTVT.